This TCR beta chain was retrieved from a study of T cell changes during pregnancy in multiple sclerosis. Sequenced by immunoSEQ multiplex PCR; TCRdb stores in-frame clones only, minus some. The table lists 25,000 to 35,000 clones, roughly nine tenths of them singletons. The receptor's source is a female donor with multiple sclerosis, enrolled in a pregnancy study. Sequenced material: CD8+ T cells from peripheral blood mononuclear cells, taken before pregnancy.

CDR3 in DNA: TGCGCCAGCAGCCAAGATGATGGGACAGGGGGCTGGGGTGAAAAACTGTTTTTT. Protein sequence: CASSQDDGTGGWGEKLFF. V is TRBV4-3 and J is TRBJ1-4; 12 bases match TRBD1. This CDR3 contains 18 residues. V lost 0 bases to trimming and J lost 7 bases; unmatched junction nucleotides: 9. Germline V gives CDR1 LGHNA, CDR2 YSLEER.